This T cell receptor beta chain appears in the sequencing data of a study of circulating CD8 cells and anti-PD-1 response in melanoma. Overall study: Responders had complete or partial responses; non-responders had stable or progressive disease. Study results and caveats: Generally, no replicate experiments were performed. Tumor reactivity was tested by peptide assays on expanded sorted subsets. DNEG was most diverse; TIGIT repertoires were least diverse.

The CDR3 has 17 residues. V shed 6 bases and J 1 base; nucleotides not matched to a gene: 14. From germline, CDR1 is LNHDA and CDR2 SQIVND (reference sequence). This clonotype is labeled as medium-sized. Its antigen is unknown. The QIAseq Immune Repertoire TCR panel built the libraries from roughly 15 ng of total RNA. TCRdb re-analysed the reads in MiXCR, keeping a single row per CDR3 protein. The sample has 350 to 450 distinct CDR3 sequences, around 4.5% seen once. Live CD3+CD8+TCRalphabeta+ cells were sorted into four subsets by PD-1 and/or TIGIT. This receptor was obtained from a human donor with melanoma. The chain is built from TRBV19 and TRBJ2-7, with TRBD1 matching over 8 bases. This specimen was CD8+ T cells from PBMCs, taken at baseline or after one month of anti-PD-1 therapy (not recorded which). In DNA form, the CDR3 reads TGTGCCAGTAGCAACCAACTGAGGGACAGGATTTCCTACGAGCAGTACTTC. Residues: CASSNQLRDRISYEQYF.